This TCR beta chain derives from a study of early T cells in non-severe SARS-CoV-2 infection. Many counts were recorded for this clonotype. The germline gives CDR1 LGHDT, CDR2 YNNKEL (reference sequence). The ends lost 5 bases at V and 9 bases at J; junction bases unmatched: 11. This CDR3 comprises 15 residues. Unique molecular identifier tags were affixed to discrete cDNA molecules. TCRdb processed the 5' RACE reads anew with MiXCR; each CDR3 protein has one entry. The profile covers under 85,000 distinct CDR3 sequences, with roughly 12% appearing a single time and roughly 16% taken by the ten largest.

Specimen: whole blood, collected at baseline. This chain uses TRBV3-1 with TRBJ2-1, with 9 bases lining up with TRBD2. The source of this sequence is an adult who was a healthcare worker with PCR-confirmed SARS-CoV-2 infection or an uninfected control (not recorded which). The donor label of this sample is uncertain. For the CDR3, the DNA is TGTGCCAGCAGCGCCCGCGGGAGGGCCTCTGGTGAGCAGTTCTTC. Protein sequence: CASSARGRASGEQFF.